These 30 T cell receptor beta chains originate from one sample sequenced in a study of T cells in Graves' hyperthyroidism and ophthalmopathy. TCR beta CDR3 regions were amplified from RNA. Carried out on the TCR CDR3, a first-round RT-PCR used the HTBI primer set. TCRdb re-called the multiplex PCR reads through MiXCR, storing one row per CDR3 protein. In the table there are 500,000 to 750,000 distinct CDR3 sequences, approximately 15% of which are singletons. The sequencing input was blood. Receptors originate from a woman between 18 and 29 years old with Graves' ophthalmopathy.

In this sample, this clonotype turned up many times. This rearrangement joins TRBV27 to TRBJ2-7; 8 nucleotides match TRBD2. This CDR3 contains 14 residues. From germline, CDR1 is MNHEY and CDR2 SMNVEV (reference sequence). V gave up 5 bases and J gave up 2 bases; unmatched junction bases: 5. This CDR3 reads CASSPASGPYEQYF. The DNA of the CDR3 is TGTGCCAGCAGTCCAGCTAGCGGGCCCTACGAGCAGTACTTC.

This clonotype was detected ten times or more. This chain joins TRBV27 and TRBJ2-7; TRBD1 is a possible D gene (5 bases). This CDR3 region has 14 residues. Trimming took off 3 bases at V and 0 bases at J, with 9 bases between the two ends. Germline V gene data show CDR1 as MNHEY and CDR2 as SMNVEV (reference sequence). The CDR3 region is CASSFSDSSYEQYF. CDR3 in DNA: TGTGCCAGCAGTTTTTCCGACAGCTCCTACGAGCAGTACTTC.

This clonotype has just a few counts. The chain uses TRBV4-1 and TRBJ2-3, with D possibly TRBD1 on 6 matching bases. Germline V gene lookup returns CDR1 MGHRA and CDR2 YSYEKL. The CDR3 runs to 17 residues. Trimming stripped 4 bases from V and 2 bases from J, with 19 bases between. In DNA form, the CDR3 reads TGCGCCAGCAGCCGAGAAACGGCAGGGGTCTTCACAGATACGCAGTATTTT. Encoded protein: CASSRETAGVFTDTQYF.

Ten or more counts support this clonotype. The V gene is TRBV5-8, the J gene TRBJ2-1, with TRBD2 identical over 9 bases. V was clipped by 4 bases and J by 2 bases; unmatched bases: 7. CDR1 is SGHTS, CDR2 YDEGEE, per germline. The CDR3 covers 16 residues. CDR3 loop: CASSPELAGPYNEQFF. CDR3 nucleotides: TGTGCCAGCAGCCCCGAGCTAGCGGGACCCTACAATGAGCAGTTCTTC.

The chain couples TRBV5-1 to TRBJ1-3; D is unresolved. The germline gives CDR1 SGHRS, CDR2 YFSETQ. The CDR3 runs to 13 residues. V dropped 1 base and J dropped 0 bases, with 2 bases sitting between them. The CDR3 coding sequence is TGCGCCAGCAGCTTGAACTCTGGAAACACCATATATTTT. Translated: CASSLNSGNTIYF. Complete variable domain (other parts from reference TRBV5-1 and TRBJ1-3): KAGVTQTPRYLIKTRGQQVTLSCSPISGHRSVSWYQQTPGQGLQFLFEYFSETQRNKGNFPGRFSGRQFSNSRSEMNVSTLELGDSALYLCASSLNSGNTIYFGEGSWLTVV.

This clonotype was recorded at least ten times. The chain recombines TRBV5-1 with TRBJ2-1, with 12 bases identical to TRBD2. Germline loops: CDR1 SGHRS, CDR2 YFSETQ. There are 15 residues in the CDR3. With 0 bases clipped from V and 8 bases from J, the junction kept 3 bases outside the gene matches. CDR3 DNA sequence: TGCGCCAGCAGCTTGGCTAGCGGGAGGGCTTATGAGCAGTTCTTC. Amino acids: CASSLASGRAYEQFF.

This clonotype was seen repeatedly, ten times or more. This sequence joins TRBV20-1 and TRBJ2-5; weak D call: TRBD2 (6 bases). Trimming removed 3 bases from V and 1 base from J, with 15 bases in between. Germline assignment: CDR1 DFQATT and CDR2 SNEGSKA (reference sequence). This CDR3 contains 15 residues. The CDR3: CSASRPAGAQETQYF. The CDR3, as DNA: TGCAGTGCTAGTCGTCCAGCGGGTGCCCAAGAGACCCAGTACTTC.

The chain joins TRBV14 to TRBJ2-7; 11 nucleotides agree with TRBD2. The CDR3 consists of 16 residues. From germline, CDR1 is SGHDN and CDR2 FVKESK. With V trimmed by 3 bases and J by 6 bases, 10 bases remained unmatched. The CDR3 here is CASSQAFTLAGVEQYF. In DNA, the CDR3 is TGTGCCAGCAGCCAGGCGTTCACACTAGCGGGAGTCGAGCAGTACTTC.

This clonotype has a handful of counts. The chain uses TRBV12-3 or TRBV12-4 and TRBJ1-5; 9 nucleotides match TRBD1. CDR3 size: 17 residues. Losses at the gene ends were 1 base for V and 7 bases for J; bases not matched to a gene: 11. CDR3 DNA: TGTGCCAGCAGTTTAGGGCCGTGGGACAGGGAGGTACAGCCCCAGCATTTT. It translates to CASSLGPWDREVQPQHF.

The rearrangement links TRBV29-1 to TRBJ1-5, with unresolved D. CDR3 length: 16 amino acids. The V gene's germline CDR1 is SQVTM and CDR2 ANQGSEA. The V end lost 0 bases, the J end lost 2 bases, and 14 bases lay between the germline ends. The CDR3, as DNA: TGCAGCGTTGAAGATCCCCCCGGCGGTGGCAATCAGCCCCAGCATTTT. Amino acids: CSVEDPPGGGNQPQHF.

This clonotype has just a few counts. This chain joins TRBV30 and TRBJ2-3; possibly TRBD2 for D (5 bases). Germline-derived CDR1 and CDR2 are GTSNPN and SVGIG (reference sequence). CDR3 length: 16 amino acids. Trimming shortened V by 5 bases and J by 5 bases, and 23 bases separated the two germline ends. Here the CDR3 DNA reads TGTGCCTGGGTCCCTTGGTTGAGAGTAGAGGGAGATACGCAGTATTTT. Its protein is CAWVPWLRVEGDTQYF. Full variable domain (missing parts from reference TRBV30 and TRBJ2-3): SQTIHQWPATLVQPVGSPLSLECTVEGTSNPNLYWYRQAAGRGLQLLFYSVGIGQISSEVPQNLSASRPQDRQFILSSKKLLLSDSGFYLCAWVPWLRVEGDTQYFGPGTRLTVL.

The gene calls are TRBV20-1 and TRBJ2-7; 9 bases are shared with TRBD2. V lost 5 bases to trimming and J lost 5 bases; unmatched junction nucleotides: 10. The CDR3 totals 14 residues. Germline V gene sequence: CDR1 DFQATT, CDR2 SNEGSKA (reference sequence). The CDR3 DNA follows: TGCAGTGCTTTTAGCGGGAGAGAATTCGACGAGCAGTACTTC. This gives the protein CSAFSGREFDEQYF.

V usage is TRBV28 and J usage is TRBJ1-4; 7 bases map to TRBD1. The V gene's germline CDR1 is MDHEN and CDR2 SYDVKM. V lost 3 bases and J lost 2; bases outside the gene matches: 9. The CDR3 totals 17 residues. The CDR3 loop reads CASSFLGQVSTNEKLFF. As DNA, the CDR3 is TGTGCCAGCAGTTTCTTAGGACAGGTCTCTACTAATGAAAAACTGTTTTTT.

This clonotype showed up many times. The V and J genes are TRBV27 and TRBJ2-5; 12 bases are a match to TRBD2. Germline CDR1 and CDR2: MNHEY and SMNVEV (reference sequence). This CDR3 has 16 residues. After removal of 5 bases from V and 2 bases from J, the junction contained 6 bases not matched to a gene. CDR3 residues: CASSRLAGVDQETQYF. The CDR3 coding sequence is TGTGCCAGCAGTAGACTAGCGGGAGTGGATCAAGAGACCCAGTACTTC.

The CDR3 region has the DNA TGCGCCAGCAGTGAAATAGCGGGAGTAACTCCTGGGGCCAACGTCCTGACTTTC. This translates into CASSEIAGVTPGANVLTF. The chain carries TRBV10-1 and TRBJ2-6, with 9 bases that match TRBD2. The ends lost 3 bases at V and 2 bases at J; junction bases unmatched: 8. Germline CDR1 reads WNHNN; CDR2 reads SYGVQD (reference sequence). The CDR3 covers 18 residues.

In its sample, this clonotype was seen a few times. The J gene is TRBJ2-7, the V gene TRBV20-1, with TRBD2 matching 7 bases. The CDR3 spans 16 residues. V trimming: 3 bases; J trimming: 1 base; junction bases outside the gene matches: 12. Germline lookup yields CDR1 DFQATT and CDR2 SNEGSKA (reference sequence). The CDR3 DNA follows: TGCAGTGCTAGTGCTTGGCGGGACTATTCTTCCTACGAGCAGTACTTC. Encoded protein: CSASAWRDYSSYEQYF.

On this clonotype itself: A much larger clone sits a single nucleotide away, making a read error possible. The chain joins TRBV5-8 to TRBJ1-1; TRBD1 aligns across 7 bases. Germline V gene sequence: CDR1 SGHTS, CDR2 YDEGEE. The length of the CDR3 is 16 residues. With V trimmed by 2 bases and J by 3 bases, 10 bases remained unmatched. The CDR3 reads CASSLASGGWDTEAFF. For the CDR3, the DNA is TGTGCCAGCAGCTTAGCTTCAGGGGGTTGGGACACTGAAGCTTTCTTT.

This clonotype was seen only a few times. The V and J genes are TRBV27 and TRBJ2-2; no clear D gene. With 5 bases removed from V and 5 bases from J, the gap between germline ends came to 9 bases. This CDR3 is 13 amino acids long. CDR1 MNHEY and CDR2 SMNVEV come from the germline V gene (reference sequence). The CDR3 nucleotides read TGTGCCAGCAGTCCGCACGCTACCGGGGAGCTGTTTTTT. It yields the protein CASSPHATGELFF.

This clonotype has more than one count but fewer than ten. The chain joins TRBV19 to TRBJ2-6; tentative D call: TRBD1 (8 bases). Trimming took 6 bases from V and 0 from J, leaving 21 bases between them. Germline-derived CDR1 and CDR2 are LNHDA and SQIVND (reference sequence). This CDR3 is 19 amino acids long. The CDR3 DNA reads TGTGCCAGTAGCCTATGGGGGGGACAGGTGAACTCTGGGGCCAACGTCCTGACTTTC. Protein product: CASSLWGGQVNSGANVLTF.

This clonotype came up many times. This rearrangement joins TRBV28 to TRBJ2-7, with 7 positions matching TRBD2. Germline V CDR1 and CDR2: MDHEN, SYDVKM. Unmatched junction bases numbered 15, after V lost 6 bases and J lost 4 bases. This CDR3 spans 16 amino acids. The CDR3 coding sequence is TGTGCCAGCAGCCCCCCGTTTTTTACTAGCGCTTACGAGCAGTACTTC. Protein: CASSPPFFTSAYEQYF.

This sequence joins TRBV19 and TRBJ2-7; D is possibly TRBD2 (5 bases). Trimming removed 5 bases from V and 4 bases from J, with 15 bases in between. This CDR3 has 14 amino acids. Germline V gives CDR1 LNHDA, CDR2 SQIVND (reference sequence). The CDR3 region has the DNA TGTGCCAGTAGTGTAACCGGGGTCCCTTACGAGCAGTACTTC. Translation: CASSVTGVPYEQYF.

This clonotype has at least ten counts. This chain connects TRBV7-8 to TRBJ2-1, with 11 bases aligning to TRBD2. This CDR3 spans 18 amino acids. Germline V lookup: CDR1 SGHVS, CDR2 FQNEAQ. J gave up 3 bases and V 5 bases, and 12 bases lay outside the gene matches. CDR3 nucleotides: TGTGCCAGCAGCACCCACCAGCTGACTAGCGGGATCTACAATGAGCAGTTCTTC. This sequence encodes CASSTHQLTSGIYNEQFF.

This clonotype was observed a handful of times. Since no conserved phenylalanine or tryptophan closes the CDR3, a read error is the likely cause. The J gene is TRBJ2-1, the V gene TRBV24-1; TRBD1 matches 7 bases. Per the germline V gene, CDR1 is KGHDR and CDR2 is SFDVKD. CDR3 length equals 16 residues. Losses at the gene ends were 0 bases for V and 5 bases for J; bases not matched to a gene: 6. The CDR3 reads CATSDLRGGQNNEQFL. CDR3 coding DNA: TGTGCCACCAGTGATTTGCGAGGGGGACAGAACAATGAGCAGTTCCTC.

This sequence joins TRBV29-1 and TRBJ2-1, with D unresolved. This CDR3 region has 11 residues. CDR1 SQVTM and CDR2 ANQGSEA come from the germline V gene. Trimming shortened V by 5 bases and J by 6 bases, and 8 bases separated the two germline ends. CDR3 amino acids: CSVKVSNEQFF. The CDR3 nucleotides are TGCAGCGTTAAAGTTTCCAATGAGCAGTTCTTC.

This clonotype was recorded many times. The chain recombines TRBV7-2 with TRBJ2-2; D remains ambiguous. CDR1 is SGHTA, CDR2 FQGNSA, per germline. The CDR3 contains 15 residues. Deletions cut 1 base from V and 1 base from J, with 7 bases between. CDR3 sequence reads: CASSLGAGNTGELFF. In DNA form, the CDR3 reads TGTGCCAGCAGCTTAGGGGCAGGGAACACCGGGGAGCTGTTTTTT. The complete variable domain, with remaining parts taken from reference TRBV7-2 and TRBJ2-2, reads GAGVSQSPSNKVTEKGKDVELRCDPISGHTALYWYRQSLGQGLEFLIYFQGNSAPDKSGLPSDRFSAERTGGSVSTLTIQRTQQEDSAVYLCASSLGAGNTGELFFGEGSRLTVL.

The V and J genes are TRBV9 and TRBJ2-3; possible D gene TRBD2, 5 bases. CDR1 and CDR2 from the germline V gene are SGDLS and YYNGEE. The CDR3 is 16 residues long. Trimming left V 3 bases short and J 0 bases short, with 14 bases between. DNA of the CDR3: TGTGCCAGCAGCGCCGAGGGATTTTTTAGCACAGATACGCAGTATTTT. Its protein product is CASSAEGFFSTDTQYF.

This clonotype was picked up many times. The chain uses TRBV3-1 and TRBJ2-3; 11 bases match TRBD2. J lost 4 bases, V lost 4 bases, and 4 bases had no gene match. The length of the CDR3 is 15 residues. The V gene's germline CDR1 is LGHDT and CDR2 YNNKEL (reference sequence). The CDR3 sequence: CASSRNSGRADTQYF. The CDR3 coding sequence is TGTGCCAGCAGCCGGAATAGCGGGAGGGCAGATACGCAGTATTTT.

V is TRBV7-2 and J is TRBJ1-5; maybe TRBD1 (6 bases). The germline V gene has CDR1 SGHTA and CDR2 FQGNSA. V was cut by 5 bases and J by 7 bases, with 24 bases left in between. CDR3 length: 17 residues. The CDR3 here is CASSPYFAVQGGQPQHF. The DNA of the CDR3 is TGTGCCAGCAGCCCATATTTCGCCGTACAGGGCGGCCAGCCCCAGCATTTT.

This sequence joins TRBV6-1 and TRBJ1-5; no reliable D call. The germline gives CDR1 MNHNS, CDR2 SASEGT. The CDR3 consists of 15 residues. The V gene lost 6 bases and the J gene lost 0 bases, with 12 bases spanning the gap. In DNA, the CDR3 is TGTGCCAGCAGCCCCACAGATTATAGCAATCAGCCCCAGCATTTT. Amino acids: CASSPTDYSNQPQHF.

The chain combines TRBV25-1 with TRBJ2-5, with D maybe TRBD1 (5 bases). V was shortened by 1 base and J by 3 bases, with 27 bases between the two germline ends. Germline-derived CDR1 and CDR2 are MGHDK and SYGVNS. The CDR3 is made up of 20 amino acids. The CDR3 nucleotides read TGTGCCAGCAGTGAATGGGGCAGGGTCTCCAAAAAACGGCAAAAAGAGACCCAGTACTTC. Translating it yields CASSEWGRVSKKRQKETQYF.